Listed here is a single T cell receptor beta chain. Trimming removed 3 bases at V and 4 bases at J, with 10 bases between. CDR3 length: 13 residues. Germline values: CDR1 GTSNPN, CDR2 SVGIG (reference sequence). These data originate in a study of blood T cell repertoires in COVID-19. For the study at large: Sample material is recorded as cDNA or gDNA derived from T cells, B-cell-depleted T cells, or PBMCs.

In the authors' methods: Reference gene primer amplification in the assay estimated nucleated cell counts. Profiling relied on immunoSEQ multiplex PCR, and the TCRdb table lists in-frame clones only, not all of them. V, J and clone size derive from that table, while D and trimming were established from the DNA sequence. The sample lists 20,000 or so clones; more than 80% were seen once. The sequence was collected from a human donor in a cohort sampled during active COVID-19. The chain recombines TRBV30 with TRBJ1-5, with D perhaps matching TRBD1 (6 bases). The sequencing input was peripheral blood. CDR3 DNA sequence: TGTGCCTGGAGCAACAGGGAAAATCAGCCCCAGCATTTT. Encoded protein: CAWSNRENQPQHF.